This T cell receptor beta chain originates from a study of neurological immune-mediated disorders (dated by TCRdb to the late 2010s). In terms of the full investigation: Among the roughly 34 multiple sclerosis patients, relapsing-remitting MS accounted for approximately 31 and secondary progressive MS accounted for 3. Using UMI-based sequencing, the study compared peripheral blood TCR-beta repertoires from patients with HTLV-I-associated myelopathy (HAM/TSP), patients with multiple sclerosis, and healthy controls. The cohort included some 66 subjects: about 15 with HAM/TSP, some 35 with multiple sclerosis, and some 20 healthy controls. Alongside PBMC samples, the set of 106 TCR-beta libraries contained longitudinal samples, technical triplicates, and paired CD4+ and CD8+ T-cell subsets that had been sorted.

cDNA synthesis used template-switch 5'RACE with a primer carrying a 10-nucleotide random unique molecular identifier tagging each TCR transcript. Each sequencing run produced over 170 million TCR-beta sequences covering 15-18 subjects. The RNeasy kit was used to extract total RNA. Using the KAPA Real-time Library Amplification kit, TCR-beta VDJ regions were amplified with primers for the TCR constant region and the 5'RACE anchor. A first PCR added sample indexes and Illumina adaptors, and a second PCR then raised library yield. After Ampure bead purification, the TCR product of roughly 650 bp was size-selected on a 2% E-gel SizeSelection system. Before pooling, library quality was checked on a Bioanalyzer, concentration was measured with Qubit, and libraries were quantified with the Kapa Library Quantification kit. An Illumina HiSeq 2500 was used to sequence the libraries paired-end at 2 x 150 bp. To increase sequence diversity, 25-30% phiX was spiked into each library pool. Under the source paper's analysis protocol: Quality-filtered reads were processed with the UMI-based MiGEC pipeline, and over 80% of raw TCR sequences were removed by the MiGEC pipeline during error correction. VDJ genes were aligned to IMGT germline references, and each clonotype was defined by a unique CDR3 amino acid sequence together with V-J genes. VDJtools evaluated clonal expansion, Shannon diversity and CDR3 relatedness (CalcPairwiseDistances, ClusterSamples); CLCbio workbench built phylogenetic trees. Expanded clones were defined as having at least 8 unique UMIs, based on coefficient-of-variation modelling across technical triplicates. TCRdb reworked the public reads: Q25 trimming with fastp, MiXCR clone assembly, productive beta chains retained. Rows are unified per CDR3 protein, each entry keeping the most common DNA and genes. The V and J calls here are based on TCRdb, not the publication. The sample table records more than 45,000 distinct CDR3 sequences; about 3.5% of these occur just once. The top ten constitute approximately 5.8% of the sample.

For the unsorted PBMC libraries, 2 million PBMCs were stored in RNAlater at -80 degrees C until RNA extraction and were used to generate the libraries. Multiple sclerosis patients were enrolled in a US clinical protocol evaluating disease progression by magnetic resonance imaging. PBMCs were separated from peripheral blood using Ficoll-Hypaque density gradient centrifugation and then cryopreserved in liquid nitrogen. The sample holds many counts of this clonotype. The clone's antigen remains unknown. Nothing much larger sits one base from this clone, and base qualities are not available. Overall study results and their limits: No association of the MS cluster with clinical or MRI features was observed, and the need for larger cohorts was stated by the authors. TCR clonal expansion was highest in HAM/TSP patients and lowest in MS patients, with MS patients falling below even healthy controls. Expanded clones from different subjects shared no identical CDR3 amino acid sequences, which suggests that TCR-beta repertoires were private in all groups. In a phylogenetic analysis, the repertoires of 18 out of 34 MS patients fell into a single cluster of related CDR3 sequences, pointing to a possible signature at the repertoire level.

V is trimmed back by 3 bases and J by 10 bases, and the junction contains 9 bases that no gene match accounts for. The germline V gene provides CDR1 KGHSH and CDR2 LQKENI. From the cysteine through the phenylalanine, the CDR3 covers 15 amino acids. The DNA shown is the 45-base CDR3, in frame from base 1. The sequenced sample consisted of PBMCs. This chain is built from TRBV18 and TRBJ1-6; TRBD1 agrees with 7 junctional bases. The source of this sequence is a man in his forties with multiple sclerosis. The bases read TGTGCCAGCTCACCTGGACAGGTTTCAGGGTCACCCCTCCACTTT. Protein translation: CASSPGQVSGSPLHF.